Listed below are T cell receptor beta chains from one sample, sequenced in a study of blood T cell repertoires in COVID-19. Some clones are missing from TCRdb's copy, which holds only in-frame ones; the method was immunoSEQ multiplex PCR. The sample carries a few hundred thousand clones, more than 80% recorded once. Material: PBMCs or T cells enriched from blood (not recorded which). Every receptor here comes from a man aged 30 to 45 who had recovered from COVID-19. Each CDR3 is given with its conserved first and last residue. Fields, in order: V gene, D gene, J gene, clone size, CDR3 DNA, CDR3 protein. A D gene is named only where the DNA matches it firmly. Only some rows state a clone size, as once, few, many or a class for expanded clones.

TRBV28,-,TRBJ1-2,-,TGTGCCAGCAGTTTATTTTCAGGGTCCTATGGCTACACCTTC,CASSLFSGSYGYTF
TRBV5-5,-,TRBJ2-4,once,TGTGCCAGCAGCCCAGCCTCGGGTCAGGGAACCAAAAACATTCAGTACTTC,CASSPASGQGTKNIQYF
TRBV28,TRBD1,TRBJ1-3,-,TGTGCCAGCAATAGAGGAGGGACAGGGTCTGGAAACACCATATATTTT,CASNRGGTGSGNTIYF
TRBV18,-,TRBJ1-3,-,TGTGCCAGCTCACCGAGCGGGCTCGACACCATATATTTT,CASSPSGLDTIYF
TRBV5-4,-,TRBJ2-2,-,TGTGCCAGCAGCTTGGTCGCAGGATCGAACACCGGGGAGCTGTTTTTT,CASSLVAGSNTGELFF
TRBV6-6,-,TRBJ2-4,-,TGTGCCAGCAGTCCAAGGGGGGGAACTATAGCCAAAAACATTCAGTACTTC,CASSPRGGTIAKNIQYF
TRBV27,-,TRBJ1-5,-,TGTGCCAGCAACAACAGGTATAGCAATCAGCCCCAGCATTTT,CASNNRYSNQPQHF
TRBV27,TRBD1,TRBJ1-1,-,TGTGCCAGCAGAAAACCGGGACAGGCCGACACTGAAGCTTTCTTT,CASRKPGQADTEAFF
TRBV27,-,TRBJ2-7,-,TGTGCCAGCAGTTTAGGCCCTAGCGAGAGCTCCTACGAGCAGTACTTC,CASSLGPSESSYEQYF
TRBV28,TRBD2,TRBJ2-3,few,TGTGCCAGCAGCCCCCCCGGGACTAACACAGATACGCAGTATTTT,CASSPPGTNTDTQYF
TRBV5-6,TRBD1,TRBJ2-2,-,TGTGCCAGCAGCTTGGCCATGGGACAGGGGGCGAATTTCGGGGAGCTGTTTTTT,CASSLAMGQGANFGELFF
TRBV7-2,TRBD1,TRBJ2-1,-,TGTGCCAGCAGCTCCCCAGACAGGGGTATTGATGAGCAGTTCTTC,CASSSPDRGIDEQFF
TRBV4-2,-,TRBJ2-3,-,TGTGCCAGCAGCCAAGATCTCGGCGGGAATGGCGCAGATACGCAGTATTTT,CASSQDLGGNGADTQYF
TRBV19,TRBD1,TRBJ2-7,-,TGTGCCAGTCAAGGGACAGGGCTCCACGAGCAGTACTTC,CASQGTGLHEQYF
TRBV24-1,TRBD2,TRBJ2-5,-,TGTGCCACCAGTGATCGGACTAGCGGGGCACAAGAGACCCAGTACTTC,CATSDRTSGAQETQYF
TRBV28,TRBD1,TRBJ1-5,few,TGTGCCAGCAGTTTGAGGACAGGGCATCAGCCCCAGCATTTT,CASSLRTGHQPQHF
TRBV10-3,-,TRBJ1-5,-,TGTGCCATTACCAGGGATAGCAATCAGCCCCAGCATTTT,CAITRDSNQPQHF
TRBV18,-,TRBJ1-2,-,TGTGCCAGCTCACTGGGCAGCCCTGCCTATGGCTACACCTTC,CASSLGSPAYGYTF
TRBV7-9,TRBD2,TRBJ2-7,-,TGTGCCAGCAGCTTCTCGGGACTAGCGGGAGGCGACGAGCAGTACTTC,CASSFSGLAGGDEQYF
TRBV5-5,TRBD2,TRBJ2-7,-,TGTGCCAGCACCCCCGGGGGGGGAACCTACGAGCAGTACTTC,CASTPGGGTYEQYF
TRBV29-1,-,TRBJ1-3,once,TGCAGCGTTGTAACTCCTGGAAACACCATATATTTT,CSVVTPGNTIYF
TRBV4-2,TRBD1,TRBJ2-7,-,TGTGCCAGCAGCCAAGAACAGGGGCTCTCCTACGAGCAGTACTTC,CASSQEQGLSYEQYF
TRBV7-2,TRBD1,TRBJ1-1,-,TGTGCCAGCAGCTTAGGGACAGGGCCGTGGAGCACTGAAGCTTTCTTT,CASSLGTGPWSTEAFF
TRBV28,-,TRBJ1-4,-,TGTGCCAGCAGTTTGATAGTGAATGGTGAAAAACTGTTTTTT,CASSLIVNGEKLFF
TRBV9,-,TRBJ2-1,-,TGTGCCAGCAGCGTAGACCCGGGAGTGCTTTACAATGAGCAGTTCTTC,CASSVDPGVLYNEQFF
TRBV4-1,TRBD2,TRBJ2-7,-,TGCGCCAGCAGCCAACGGGGACTAGCGGGAAGCTCCTACGAGCAGTACTTC,CASSQRGLAGSSYEQYF
TRBV24-1,-,TRBJ1-1,-,TGTGCCACCAGTGAGGAGGGGACCTCTGAAGCTTTCTTT,CATSEEGTSEAFF
TRBV28,TRBD1,TRBJ1-5,-,TGTGCCAGCCGGGGACAGTCGAATCAGCCCCAGCATTTT,CASRGQSNQPQHF
TRBV3-1/TRBV3-2,TRBD1,TRBJ1-1,-,TGTGCCAGCAGCCCCGCCGGGACAGGGGGCACTGAAGCTTTCTTT,CASSPAGTGGTEAFF
TRBV7-2,-,TRBJ2-5,-,TGTGCCAGCAGCACTCAGGGGGGAGAAGAGACCCAGTACTTC,CASSTQGGEETQYF
TRBV30,TRBD2,TRBJ2-3,-,TGTGCCTGGGATCCAGGACTAGCGGAAACCACAGATACGCAGTATTTT,CAWDPGLAETTDTQYF
TRBV7-6,TRBD2,TRBJ2-2,-,TGTGCCAGCAGCCCCGGACACAATAGCGGGCCCACCGGGGAGCTGTTTTTT,CASSPGHNSGPTGELFF
TRBV5-4,TRBD2,TRBJ2-3,-,TGTGCCAGCAGCCTGGGACTAGCGGACCGCACATATACGCAGTATTTT,CASSLGLADRTYTQYF
TRBV10-2,-,TRBJ2-2,few,TGCGCCAGCAGTGAGAATCTAGCAGCCGGGGAGCTGTTTTTT,CASSENLAAGELFF
TRBV12-5,-,TRBJ2-3,once,TGTGCTAGTGGTTCGGGTCTGGCAGATACGCAGTATTTT,CASGSGLADTQYF
TRBV7-2,TRBD1,TRBJ1-2,few,TGTGCCAGCAGCTTAGCGGGGACAGGGTTTAACTATGGCTACACCTTC,CASSLAGTGFNYGYTF
TRBV19,TRBD1,TRBJ1-6,-,TGTGCCAGTAGTACCCTCGGACAGGGGGCGCGATCACCCCTCCACTTT,CASSTLGQGARSPLHF
TRBV27,-,TRBJ2-3,-,TGTGCCAGCAGTTTCTCCGGAGATACGCAGTATTTT,CASSFSGDTQYF
TRBV7-2,TRBD2,TRBJ2-5,once,TGTGCCAGCAGCTCCTTCCCACCCGGACTAGCGGCCCAAGAGACCCAGTACTTC,CASSSFPPGLAAQETQYF
TRBV28,-,TRBJ2-1,-,TGTGCCAGCAGCATCGGACAGATCAATGAGCAGTTCTTC,CASSIGQINEQFF
TRBV12-3/TRBV12-4,TRBD1,TRBJ2-7,-,TGTGCCAGCAGTCACAGGGGCCACGAGCAGTACTTC,CASSHRGHEQYF
TRBV7-8,TRBD1,TRBJ2-5,-,TGTGCCAGCAGCACCCGGGACAGACAAGAGACCCAGTACTTC,CASSTRDRQETQYF
TRBV13,TRBD1,TRBJ2-1,-,TGTGCCACCTCCGGACAGGCTAATGAGCAGTTCTTC,CATSGQANEQFF
TRBV7-9,-,TRBJ1-4,-,TGTGCCAGTCAGTCAGGGGCATGGGAAAAACTGTTTTTT,CASQSGAWEKLFF